Listed here are 7 T cell receptor beta chains from one sample, sequenced in a study of blood T cell repertoires in COVID-19. Sequencing was performed with immunoSEQ multiplex PCR; in TCRdb, only in-frame clones are kept and a portion is missing. The data show 150,000 to 200,000 clones, 75% to 90% seen once. Sequenced input: peripheral blood. These receptors came from a man aged 70-80 years with active or convalescent COVID-19.

This sequence joins TRBV18 and TRBJ2-7; 7 positions match TRBD2. Per the germline V gene, CDR1 is KGHSH and CDR2 is LQKENI. V shed 3 bases and J 2 bases; nucleotides not matched to a gene: 7. The CDR3 is 15 residues long. The CDR3 bases are TGTGCCAGCTCACCGGCGACTAGCCGGGCCTACGAGCAGTACTTC. Amino acids: CASSPATSRAYEQYF. The whole variable domain, remainder taken from reference TRBV18 and TRBJ2-7, is NAGVMQNPRHLVRRRGQEARLRCSPMKGHSHVYWYRQLPEEGLKFMVYLQKENIIDESGMPKERFSAEFPKEGPSILRIQQVVRGDSAAYFCASSPATSRAYEQYFGPGTRLTVT.

This clone appeared a single time. V usage is TRBV5-1 and J usage is TRBJ2-3, with 11 bases matching TRBD2. The V segment lost 0 bases and the J segment 5 bases; nucleotides outside the gene matches: 11. The CDR3 has 18 amino acids. Germline-derived CDR1 and CDR2 are SGHRS and YFSETQ. Written as DNA, the CDR3 is TGCGCCAGCAGCTTGGGAAGAGCTAGCGGGGGGTTTGAAGATACGCAGTATTTT. The encoded protein is CASSLGRASGGFEDTQYF.

The chain uses TRBV25-1 and TRBJ2-5; D not resolved. The germline gives CDR1 MGHDK, CDR2 SYGVNS. Trimming left V 10 bases short and J 1 base short, with 10 bases between. This CDR3 has 12 amino acids. The CDR3 protein is CANPYCQETQYF. CDR3 nucleotides: TGTGCCAACCCATACTGCCAAGAGACCCAGTACTTC.

The chain recombines TRBV23-1 with TRBJ2-2, with D perhaps matching TRBD1 (8 bases). TRBV23-1 belongs to the ORF category, with a function that is uncertain. Between the trimmed V and J ends, which lost 5 bases and 4 bases, there was a span of 29 bases. This CDR3 has 20 amino acids. The CDR3 DNA is TGCGCCAGCAGTGGCAGGGGGCTAGCGGTCCATGATTTGGGCACCGGGGAGCTGTTTTTT. Translation gives CASSGRGLAVHDLGTGELFF.

The rearrangement joins TRBV24-1 to TRBJ2-1; TRBD1 matches at 11 bases. The CDR3 is 13 amino acids. The V segment lost 12 bases and the J segment 7 bases; nucleotides outside the gene matches: 7. Germline lookup yields CDR1 KGHDR and CDR2 SFDVKD. CDR3 residues: CASGQGAQNEQFF. The CDR3 region has the DNA TGTGCCTCAGGACAGGGGGCGCAGAATGAGCAGTTCTTC.

The genes are TRBV28 and TRBJ2-3; 8 nucleotides line up with TRBD1. The CDR3 length is 16 residues. The J segment lost 3 bases and the V segment lost 6 bases, leaving 11 bases of the junction unmatched. Germline-derived CDR1 and CDR2 are MDHEN and SYDVKM. The CDR3 loop reads CASSPQTGVLTDTQYF. DNA of the CDR3: TGTGCCAGCAGCCCCCAGACAGGGGTATTGACAGATACGCAGTATTTT.

This clone was observed once. The rearrangement links TRBV4-3 to TRBJ2-1, with TRBD2 identical over 7 bases. This CDR3 spans 14 amino acids. V gave up 0 bases and J gave up 7 bases; unmatched junction bases: 3. Germline CDR1 and CDR2: LGHNA and YSLEER. The CDR3 bases are TGCGCCAGCAGCCAAGAAGGCGGGGGAAATGAGCAGTTCTTC. This codes for CASSQEGGGNEQFF.